The 27 T cell receptor beta chains given below trace back to one sample, sequenced in a study of T cells in Graves' hyperthyroidism and ophthalmopathy. RNA transcripts gave rise to amplified TCR beta CDR3 regions. HTBI primers were used for first-round RT-PCR of the TCR CDR3. Via MiXCR, TCRdb re-called the multiplex PCR reads, giving one row per CDR3 protein. The table has around 570,000 distinct CDR3 sequences, just under 20% seen once. The sequenced sample consisted of blood. The receptors derive from a middle-aged man with Graves' ophthalmopathy.

At least ten counts were recorded for this clonotype. This rearrangement joins TRBV20-1 to TRBJ2-3, with D possibly called TRBD1 or TRBD2 (5 bases each). V was clipped by 5 bases and J by 5 bases, with 17 bases between them. The CDR3 loop spans 14 amino acids. Germline CDR1 is DFQATT and CDR2 is SNEGSKA (reference sequence). Here the CDR3 DNA reads TGCAGTGCTGAGCCCGGGACGTCGGGAGATACGCAGTATTTT. Protein sequence: CSAEPGTSGDTQYF.

Comments on this clonotype: A much larger clone sits a single nucleotide away, making a read error possible. This chain uses TRBV5-1 with TRBJ2-3; D ambiguous. Trimming stripped 5 bases from V and 4 bases from J, with 17 bases between. The CDR3 sequence is 15 residues long. CDR1 is SGHRS, CDR2 YFSETQ, per germline. The CDR3 reads CASRKCPNQADTQYF. In DNA, the CDR3 is TGCGCCAGCAGGAAGTGTCCGAACCAGGCAGATACGCAGTATTTT.

The chain joins TRBV28 to TRBJ2-1; D gene ambiguous. The CDR3 has 12 residues. Germline V gives CDR1 MDHEN, CDR2 SYDVKM. V lost 3 bases, J lost 8 bases, and 8 bases lay in between. The CDR3 DNA follows: TGTGCCAGCAGTTTCATACGCCATGAGCAGTTCTTC. Translating gives CASSFIRHEQFF.

This clonotype was recorded many times. The V gene is TRBV20-1, the J gene TRBJ1-1, with D unresolved. V was trimmed by 6 bases and J by 1 base, leaving 9 bases between them. The CDR3 spans 12 residues. Looked up from germline, CDR1 is DFQATT and CDR2 is SNEGSKA (reference sequence). In DNA, the CDR3 is TGCAGTGCGCCCGCCGAGAACACTGAAGCTTTCTTT. Protein product: CSAPAENTEAFF.

J is TRBJ2-1 and V is TRBV20-1, with TRBD1 as a possible D gene (6 bases). V gave up 5 bases and J gave up 0 bases, with 11 bases separating them. This CDR3 region has 14 residues. Per germline, CDR1 DFQATT and CDR2 SNEGSKA (reference sequence). The CDR3: CSAGDTSSYNEQFF. The CDR3 DNA sequence: TGCAGTGCTGGGGACACCAGCTCCTACAATGAGCAGTTCTTC.

This chain uses TRBV12-3 or TRBV12-4 with TRBJ2-1, with D tentatively TRBD2 (6 bases). CDR3 size: 13 residues. V was cut by 2 bases and J by 9 bases, with 11 bases left in between. CDR3 coding DNA: TGTGCCAGCAGTTTACCCCCGGGACTTGAGCAGTTCTTC. Protein product: CASSLPPGLEQFF.

In this sample, this clonotype turned up a few times. V and J are TRBV12-5 and TRBJ1-2, with 7 bases aligning to TRBD1. CDR1 is LGHNT and CDR2 is FRNRAP in the germline V gene. The V and J ends lost 6 bases and 8 bases, in that order; junction bases with no gene match: 15. This CDR3 contains 15 residues. Here the CDR3 reads CASGSNLGTDRGYTF. The CDR3 nucleotides read TGTGCTAGTGGCTCTAACCTCGGGACAGATCGAGGCTACACCTTC.

This clonotype was picked up a small number of times. The chain combines TRBV2 with TRBJ1-2; a possible D gene is TRBD1 (6 bases). Germline CDR1 reads SNHLY; CDR2 reads FYNNEI. This CDR3 comprises 15 residues. Deletions cut 1 base from V and 4 bases from J, with 13 bases between. The DNA of the CDR3 is TGTGCCAGCAGTGAAGATGGGGGCATAGGCTATGGCTACACCTTC. Its protein is CASSEDGGIGYGYTF. The whole variable domain, filled in from reference TRBV2 and TRBJ1-2, reads EPEVTQTPSHQVTQMGQEVILRCVPISNHLYFYWYRQILGQKVEFLVSFYNNEISEKSEIFDDQFSVERPDGSNFTLKIRSTKLEDSAMYFCASSEDGGIGYGYTFGSGTRLTVV.

This clonotype was observed many times. Here the CDR3 reads CSARGVPREAFF. CDR3 nucleotides: TGCAGTGCTAGAGGTGTTCCGCGTGAAGCTTTCTTT. V usage is TRBV20-1 and J usage is TRBJ1-1; D ambiguous. The CDR3 length is 12 residues. Germline V CDR1 and CDR2: DFQATT, SNEGSKA (reference sequence). V dropped 1 base and J dropped 7 bases, with 10 bases sitting between them.

This clonotype was counted between two and nine times. The chain combines TRBV20-1 with TRBJ2-5; maybe TRBD1 (8 bases). CDR1 and CDR2 from the germline V gene are DFQATT and SNEGSKA (reference sequence). The CDR3 runs to 14 residues. Trimming removed 4 bases at V and 2 bases at J, with 14 bases between. The CDR3 is CSAKQGGLQETQYF. CDR3 nucleotides: TGCAGTGCTAAACAGGGGGGGCTTCAAGAGACCCAGTACTTC.

This clonotype has ten or more counts. The chain combines TRBV6-1 with TRBJ2-7; tentatively, D is TRBD2 (5 bases). Germline V CDR1 and CDR2: MNHNS, SASEGT. This CDR3 region has 12 residues. The V end lost 7 bases, the J end lost 3 bases, and 10 bases lay between the germline ends. CDR3 sequence (DNA): TGTGCCAGCAAAGAGCGGAACTACGAGCAGTACTTC. This encodes CASKERNYEQYF.

This clonotype was picked up many times. The V and J genes are TRBV7-3 and TRBJ2-3; 9 positions agree with TRBD2. J was trimmed by 6 bases and V by 4 bases; bases with no gene match: 17. This CDR3 is built from 18 residues. Germline V gene data show CDR1 as SGHTA and CDR2 as FQGTGA. The CDR3 sequence is CASSSKVLGGGARDTQYF. The CDR3 nucleotides are TGTGCCAGCAGCTCAAAGGTCTTGGGCGGGGGGGCCCGGGATACGCAGTATTTT.

This clonotype has a handful of counts. The V and J genes are TRBV28 and TRBJ2-3; 11 bases are shared with TRBD2. CDR3 length: 16 residues. Germline values: CDR1 MDHEN, CDR2 SYDVKM. Germline trimming cut 5 bases from V and 0 bases from J; bases unmatched to any gene: 4. The CDR3: CASSTPSGGSTDTQYF. The CDR3 DNA is TGTGCCAGCAGTACACCTAGCGGGGGGAGCACAGATACGCAGTATTTT.

In this sample, this clonotype turned up many times. The chain carries TRBV12-3 or TRBV12-4 and TRBJ1-5; TRBD1 is a possible D gene (5 bases). The CDR3 is made up of 13 amino acids. With 5 bases removed from V and 4 bases from J, the gap between germline ends came to 9 bases. DNA of the CDR3: TGTGCCAGCAGTAGCAGGGAGAATCAGCCCCAGCATTTT. Protein product: CASSSRENQPQHF.

The sample holds many counts of this clonotype. This chain uses TRBV7-2 with TRBJ1-2; the D gene is possibly TRBD1 (5 bases). CDR3 size: 15 residues. V was clipped by 6 bases and J by 3 bases, with 17 bases between them. Germline CDR1 and CDR2: SGHTA and FQGNSA. For the CDR3, the DNA is TGTGCCAGCAGTTTGACGGGGGACTCCTACTATGGCTACACCTTC. As protein: CASSLTGDSYYGYTF.

This clonotype has only a few counts. This chain links TRBV28 with TRBJ2-1, with 11 bases that match TRBD2. CDR3 size: 15 residues. Trimming took 6 bases from V and 7 from J; bases not matched to a gene: 8. CDR1 and CDR2 from the germline V gene are MDHEN and SYDVKM. The CDR3 sequence: CASSSTSGRINEQFF. CDR3 DNA: TGTGCCAGCAGCTCCACTAGCGGGAGAATTAATGAGCAGTTCTTC.

This chain connects TRBV3-1 to TRBJ1-2, with 7 positions matching TRBD1. Germline V gene lookup returns CDR1 LGHDT and CDR2 YNNKEL (reference sequence). V lost 2 bases and J lost 3; bases outside the gene matches: 6. The CDR3 spans 15 residues. CDR3 sequence reads: CASSQFPGGDYGYTF. The CDR3 DNA reads TGTGCCAGCAGCCAATTCCCAGGGGGTGACTATGGCTACACCTTC.

This clonotype was recorded many times. The chain has TRBV27 and TRBJ2-7; 8 bases match TRBD2. The CDR3 extends over 16 amino acids. The V and J ends lost 7 bases and 5 bases, in that order; junction bases with no gene match: 16. CDR1 and CDR2 (germline): MNHEY, SMNVEV (reference sequence). DNA of the CDR3: TGTGCCAGCACCCCCCATGGTCGGGAGGGCAAGAACGAGCAGTACTTC. This translates into CASTPHGREGKNEQYF.

The chain couples TRBV28 to TRBJ1-5; perhaps TRBD1 as D (5 bases). The germline CDR1 and CDR2 sequences are MDHEN and SYDVKM. The CDR3 sequence is 13 residues long. V shed 10 bases and J shed 0 bases, with 10 bases lying between them. The CDR3 sequence: CATRDYSNQPQHF. The CDR3 region has the DNA TGTGCCACCAGGGATTATAGCAATCAGCCCCAGCATTTT.

This clonotype was counted many times. DNA for the CDR3: TGTGCCAGCAGTTTCTCGCAGGGGGCGAAACATGAAAAACTGTTTTTT. Its protein product is CASSFSQGAKHEKLFF. The V and J genes are TRBV28 and TRBJ1-4, with TRBD1 matching 8 bases. In germline, CDR1 is MDHEN, CDR2 SYDVKM. The V and J ends lost 3 bases and 6 bases, in that order; junction bases with no gene match: 9. The CDR3 totals 16 residues.

This chain joins TRBV3-1 and TRBJ2-1; D might be TRBD1 or TRBD2, each matching 6 bases. The CDR3 is made up of 14 amino acids. CDR1 is LGHDT and CDR2 is YNNKEL in the germline V gene (reference sequence). Trimming took 0 bases from V and 15 from J, leaving 18 bases between them. The CDR3 reads CASSQEPGATFLFF. The CDR3, as DNA: TGTGCCAGCAGCCAAGAACCGGGGGCCACCTTTCTGTTCTTC.

V usage is TRBV6-9 and J usage is TRBJ2-3, with no clear D. CDR3 length: 14 residues. Trimming shortened V by 3 bases and J by 6 bases, and 13 bases separated the two germline ends. Germline V gives CDR1 MNHGY, CDR2 SVAAGI. DNA of the CDR3: TGTGCCAGCAGTTACTTGAACTTTCAGGATACGCAGTATTTT. Its translation: CASSYLNFQDTQYF.

Only one count was recorded for this clonotype. The chain has TRBV7-9 and TRBJ1-3; TRBD1 might be the D (5 bases). The CDR3 contains 18 residues. Per germline, CDR1 SEHNR and CDR2 FQNEAQ (reference sequence). The germline V and J ends were trimmed by 3 bases and 0 bases, with 18 bases remaining between them. The CDR3 region has the DNA TGTGCCAGCAGCTTCCGGGACCAACCTACTACCTCTGGAAACACCATATATTTT. Translated: CASSFRDQPTTSGNTIYF. The full variable domain, in which reference TRBV7-9 and TRBJ1-3 provide the parts outside the CDR3, is DTGVSQNPRHKITKRGQNVTFRCDPISEHNRLYWYRQTLGQGPEFLTYFQNEAQLEKSRLLSDRFSAERPKGSFSTLEIQRTEQGDSAMYLCASSFRDQPTTSGNTIYFGEGSWLTVV.

The chain recombines TRBV5-1 with TRBJ2-7; TRBD1 matches at 7 bases. CDR1 is SGHRS, CDR2 YFSETQ, per germline. With V trimmed by 5 bases and J by 7 bases, 18 bases remained unmatched. This CDR3 spans 16 amino acids. CDR3 region: CASSHVPTGDWGEQYF. The CDR3 DNA reads as TGCGCCAGCAGTCACGTCCCCACAGGGGATTGGGGGGAGCAGTACTTC.

This clonotype was seen at least ten times. V and J are TRBV2 and TRBJ1-5; the D is unclear. The V and J ends lost 7 bases and 3 bases respectively, with 10 bases between them. Per germline, CDR1 SNHLY and CDR2 FYNNEI. The CDR3 consists of 13 residues. As DNA, the CDR3 is TGTGCCAGCAATCCGGGTTCCAATCAGCCCCAGCATTTT. This sequence encodes CASNPGSNQPQHF.

V and J are TRBV4-1 and TRBJ2-7; D is unresolved. From germline, CDR1 is MGHRA and CDR2 YSYEKL. Trimming removed 0 bases at V and 6 bases at J, with 6 bases between. This CDR3 comprises 12 residues. CDR3 protein: CASSQDPGEQYF. In nucleotides, the CDR3 is TGCGCCAGCAGCCAAGATCCGGGCGAGCAGTACTTC.

This clonotype was recorded only once. CDR3 amino acids: CASYLAGGPSTGDEQFF. Here the CDR3 DNA reads TGTGCCAGCTACCTAGCGGGGGGACCGTCTACGGGTGATGAGCAGTTCTTC. The chain combines TRBV5-4 with TRBJ2-1; TRBD2 matches 11 bases. Germline values: CDR1 SGHNT, CDR2 YYREEE (reference sequence). Trimming took 7 bases from V and 8 from J; bases not matched to a gene: 17. The CDR3 has 17 residues. Filled out from reference TRBV5-4 and TRBJ2-1, the complete variable domain reads ETGVTQSPTHLIKTRGQQVTLRCSSQSGHNTVSWYQQALGQGPQFIFQYYREEENGRGNFPPRFSGLQFPNYSSELNVNALELDDSALYLCASYLAGGPSTGDEQFFGPGTRLTVL.